Below, 6 T cell receptor beta chains from the same sample are listed, as sequenced in a study of CD8+ T cells in alopecia areata. Sequencing used cDNA as its template, made by extracting RNA and reverse transcribing it. TCRdb's copy holds only in-frame clones and misses some; the assay was immunoSEQ multiplex PCR. The data hold over 85,000 clones, with more than 35% observed a single time. Material: CD4+ T cells sorted from blood. The receptor source for this set is a human donor with alopecia areata.

This clone was counted only a few times. The gene calls are TRBV4-1 and TRBJ2-3; possibly TRBD2 for D (5 bases). Germline values: CDR1 MGHRA, CDR2 YSYEKL. V lost 0 bases to trimming and J lost 2 bases, with 12 bases between them. This CDR3 is built from 16 residues. The CDR3 nucleotides read TGCGCCAGCAGCCAAGATCGGATAGCGTCCACAGATACGCAGTATTTT. This translates into CASSQDRIASTDTQYF.

The CDR3 here is CASSTGSEYYEQYF. The DNA of the CDR3 is TGTGCCAGCAGTACCGGATCGGAGTACTACGAGCAGTACTTC. V gene TRBV2 combines with J gene TRBJ2-7; D remains unclear. V shed 5 bases and J shed 3 bases, with 14 bases lying between them. Looked up from germline, CDR1 is SNHLY and CDR2 is FYNNEI. The CDR3 has 14 amino acids. The variable domain in full, completed from reference TRBV2 and TRBJ2-7, reads EPEVTQTPSHQVTQMGQEVILRCVPISNHLYFYWYRQILGQKVEFLVSFYNNEISEKSEIFDDQFSVERPDGSNFTLKIRSTKLEDSAMYFCASSTGSEYYEQYFGPGTRLTVT.

This clone has only a few counts. V is TRBV7-2 and J is TRBJ1-4; D uncertain. The CDR3 has 14 amino acids. The V gene's germline CDR1 is SGHTA and CDR2 FQGNSA. V lost 3 bases and J 6 bases, leaving 11 bases between the germline ends. For the CDR3, the DNA is TGTGCCAGCAGCTTGTACAGCTCCGATGAAAAACTGTTTTTT. Its translation is CASSLYSSDEKLFF.

This clone has a handful of counts. CDR3 amino acids: CASSESGDPIYEQYF. The CDR3 nucleotides are TGTGCCAGCAGTGAATCGGGAGATCCAATCTACGAGCAGTACTTC. The V and J genes are TRBV6-4 and TRBJ2-7, with D possibly being TRBD2 (6 bases). In germline, CDR1 is MRHNA, CDR2 SNTAGT. This CDR3 region has 15 residues. The germline V and J ends were trimmed by 3 bases and 3 bases, with 15 bases remaining between them.

This clone was detected a few times. The rearrangement links TRBV5-1 to TRBJ2-3; 8 nucleotides agree with TRBD1. J was trimmed by 0 bases and V by 3 bases; bases with no gene match: 3. The germline gives CDR1 SGHRS, CDR2 YFSETQ. The CDR3 is made up of 15 amino acids. This CDR3 reads CASSSTGVSTDTQYF. As DNA, the CDR3 is TGCGCCAGCAGCTCGACAGGGGTTAGCACAGATACGCAGTATTTT.

V gene TRBV2 combines with J gene TRBJ2-7, with D hard to call. Trimming took 3 bases from V and 6 from J, leaving 21 bases between them. The germline V gene has CDR1 SNHLY and CDR2 FYNNEI. The CDR3 is 16 residues long. The CDR3 here is CASSDKWATVMAEQYF. Written as DNA, the CDR3 is TGTGCCAGCAGTGATAAGTGGGCCACGGTAATGGCCGAGCAGTACTTC.